This T cell receptor beta chain was documented in a study of cytomegalovirus exposure and HLA in healthy donors. Amplification used 60 Vbeta primers and 13 Jbeta primers. Assay used: immunoSEQ multiplex PCR; TCRdb lists only in-frame clones, some missing. This sample's table has 49,000 or so clones. Study-wide results and caveats: A later analysis linked a missense DCLRE1C variant to TCR beta V- and J-gene trimming. Several top significant clusters appeared, in a later analysis, to be linked to common viral pathogens. Among donors in an Asian-associated ancestry cluster, a later analysis reportedly found fewer N-insertions than the approximately 670-donor mean.

The V gene lost 5 bases and the J gene lost 1 base, with 15 bases spanning the gap. The CDR3 runs to 15 residues. Germline V gives CDR1 SGHVS, CDR2 FQNEAQ. In regard to this clone: What it recognizes is unknown.

The sequenced sample was PBMCs. V and J are TRBV7-8 and TRBJ2-7; D might be TRBD2 (5 bases). The TCR sequence derives from a man aged 35 to 55 in good health and CMV-seropositive. The CDR3 DNA follows: TGTGCCAGCAGCCCGTCGGGCAGCGGTTCCTACGAGCAGTACTTC. Translated, it gives CASSPSGSGSYEQYF. The full variable domain, rest sourced from reference TRBV7-8 and TRBJ2-7, is GAGVSQSPRYKVAKRGQDVALRCDPISGHVSLFWYQQALGQGPEFLTYFQNEAQLDKSGLPSDRFFAERPEGSVSTLKIQRTQQEDSAVYLCASSPSGSGSYEQYFGPGTRLTVT.